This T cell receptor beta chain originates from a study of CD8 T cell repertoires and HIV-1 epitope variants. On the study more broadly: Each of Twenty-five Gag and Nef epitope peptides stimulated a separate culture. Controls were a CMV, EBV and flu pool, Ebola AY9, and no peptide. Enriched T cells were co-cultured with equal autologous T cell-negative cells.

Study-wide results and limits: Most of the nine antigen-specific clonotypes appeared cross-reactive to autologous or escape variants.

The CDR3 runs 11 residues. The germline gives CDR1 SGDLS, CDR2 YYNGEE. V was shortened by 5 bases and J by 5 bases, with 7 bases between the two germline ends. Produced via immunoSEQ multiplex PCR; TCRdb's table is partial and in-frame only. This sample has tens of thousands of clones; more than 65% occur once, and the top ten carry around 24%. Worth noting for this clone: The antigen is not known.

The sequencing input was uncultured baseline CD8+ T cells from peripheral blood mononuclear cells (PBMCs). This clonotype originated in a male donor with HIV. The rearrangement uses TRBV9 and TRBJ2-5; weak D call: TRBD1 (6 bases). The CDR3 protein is CASSRGETQYF. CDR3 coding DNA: TGTGCCAGCAGTAGGGGGGAGACCCAGTACTTC.